A selection of T cell receptor beta chains follows, all from one sample in a study of blood T cell repertoires in COVID-19. Some clones are missing from TCRdb's copy, which holds only in-frame ones; the method was immunoSEQ multiplex PCR. There are roughly 290,000 clones in the sample; 89% occur only once, and approximately 13% lies in the top ten. Sequenced sample: peripheral blood. The receptor set was obtained from a woman aged 60-70 years with acute or convalescent COVID-19. Each CDR3 is given with its conserved first and last residue. Fields, in order: clone size, V gene, D gene, J gene, CDR3 protein, CDR3 DNA. A D gene is named only where the DNA matches it firmly. A clone size is listed for some rows: how often the clone was seen (once, few, many), or a class if it is expanded.

once	TRBV9	TRBD1	TRBJ2-7	CASSAGGTGALEQYF	TGTGCCAGCAGCGCCGGAGGGACAGGGGCTTTGGAGCAGTACTTC
once	TRBV18	TRBD1	TRBJ1-1	CASSSGTGGPMNTEAFF	TGTGCCAGCTCATCCGGGACAGGGGGACCAATGAACACTGAAGCTTTCTTT
once	TRBV28	TRBD1	TRBJ1-5	CASSFIAFRDRNSNQPQHF	TGTGCCAGCAGTTTTATTGCGTTCCGGGACAGGAATAGCAATCAGCCCCAGCATTTT
-	TRBV12-3/TRBV12-4	-	TRBJ2-1	CASTSGNEQFF	TGTGCCAGCACCTCAGGAAATGAGCAGTTCTTC
-	TRBV10-2	-	TRBJ1-4	CASSENPGIGTNEKLFF	TGCGCCAGCAGTGAGAACCCGGGTATCGGGACTAATGAAAAACTGTTTTTT
few	TRBV5-1	-	TRBJ2-7	CASSRSRGGSYEQYF	TGCGCCAGCAGCAGATCGAGGGGGGGCTCCTACGAGCAGTACTTC
-	TRBV29-1	TRBD1	TRBJ2-7	CSVMGQGRYEQYF	TGCAGCGTGATGGGACAGGGGAGGTACGAGCAGTACTTC
many	TRBV10-3	-	TRBJ2-3	CAASGNEDVYTDTQYF	TGTGCCGCGTCAGGGAACGAAGACGTATACACAGATACGCAGTATTTT
-	TRBV5-8	TRBD1	TRBJ2-3	CASSQRTGRILDRTDTQYF	TGTGCCAGCAGCCAACGGACAGGGAGGATCCTGGATCGCACAGATACGCAGTATTTT
-	TRBV19	-	TRBJ2-4	CASTEEGKNIQYF	TGTGCCAGTACGGAGGAGGGTAAAAACATTCAGTACTTC
once	TRBV4-3	-	TRBJ1-2	CASSQVPGLIGYTF	TGCGCCAGCAGCCAAGTCCCCGGACTAATTGGGTACACCTTC
once	TRBV5-1	-	TRBJ2-1	CASSLSAYNEQFF	TGCGCCAGCAGCTTGTCGGCCTACAATGAGCAGTTCTTC
-	TRBV6-6	TRBD1	TRBJ2-2	CASRGPGQGRSGELFF	TGTGCCAGCAGAGGACCGGGACAGGGGAGGTCCGGGGAGCTGTTTTTT
-	TRBV10-3	TRBD1	TRBJ1-2	CAINPQGATNYGYTF	TGTGCCATCAACCCACAGGGGGCCACGAACTATGGCTACACCTTC
-	TRBV28	TRBD1	TRBJ1-6	CASRQGNSPLHF	TGTGCCTCACGACAGGGGAATTCACCCCTCCACTTT
-	TRBV28	TRBD2	TRBJ2-2	CASSAGGLTGELFF	TGTGCCAGCAGTGCGGGGGGACTCACCGGGGAGCTGTTTTTT
once	TRBV28	TRBD2	TRBJ2-3	CATRGGGSGSDTQYF	TGTGCCACCCGGGGAGGCGGGAGTGGCTCAGATACGCAGTATTTT
-	TRBV7-9	-	TRBJ2-1	CASSPAGTHPEQFF	TGTGCCAGCAGCCCCGCGGGGACTCACCCCGAGCAGTTCTTC
-	TRBV7-2	-	TRBJ2-2	CASSHDRSFTGELFF	TGTGCCAGCAGCCATGACAGGAGTTTCACCGGGGAGCTGTTTTTT
-	TRBV5-4	-	TRBJ2-4	CASSLGRGTDLRRAKNIQYF	TGTGCCAGCAGCTTGGGCCGCGGGACAGATCTCCGTAGGGCCAAAAACATTCAGTACTTC
-	TRBV15	TRBD2	TRBJ2-7	CATGTSDSYEQYF	TGTGCCACCGGGACTAGCGACTCCTACGAGCAGTACTTC
-	TRBV9	TRBD1	TRBJ1-2	CASSSSQGTGYGYTF	TGTGCCAGCAGCTCCTCACAAGGGACAGGCTATGGCTACACCTTC
-	TRBV13	TRBD2	TRBJ2-1	CASSFTSGKNEQFF	TGTGCCAGCAGCTTTACTAGCGGGAAAAATGAGCAGTTCTTC
-	TRBV9	-	TRBJ2-3	CASSVAGGGTDTQYF	TGTGCCAGCAGCGTAGCGGGCGGGGGCACAGATACGCAGTATTTT
-	TRBV3-1/TRBV3-2	TRBD1	TRBJ2-7	CASSRTGGIYEQYF	TGTGCCAGCAGTCGGACAGGGGGTATCTACGAGCAGTACTTC
once	TRBV27	-	TRBJ2-7	CASRDGLYEQYF	TGTGCCAGCAGGGACGGACTATACGAGCAGTACTTC
-	TRBV5-1	TRBD2	TRBJ2-3	CASSGTSGTSTDTQYF	TGCGCCAGCAGCGGGACTAGCGGCACTAGCACAGATACGCAGTATTTT
-	TRBV7-6	TRBD2	TRBJ2-1	CASSLTSGRANGEQFF	TGTGCCAGCAGCTTGACTAGCGGGAGGGCAAATGGTGAGCAGTTCTTC
-	TRBV19	TRBD1	TRBJ1-2	CASTTGAVNYGYTF	TGTGCCAGTACAACAGGGGCCGTTAACTATGGCTACACCTTC
-	TRBV19	TRBD1	TRBJ1-6	CASKRQGDSPLHF	TGTGCCAGTAAGAGACAGGGTGATTCACCCCTCCACTTT
-	TRBV11-3	-	TRBJ2-1	CASSQTGFIGEQFF	TGTGCCAGCAGCCAAACAGGTTTTATAGGTGAGCAGTTCTTC
-	TRBV7-3	TRBD2	TRBJ2-1	CASSSGPTSGIYNEQFF	TGTGCCAGCAGCTCTGGCCCGACTAGCGGAATCTACAATGAGCAGTTCTTC
-	TRBV7-2	TRBD2	TRBJ2-2	CASNREGPGELFF	TGTGCCAGCAATCGGGAGGGCCCCGGGGAGCTGTTTTTT
-	TRBV9	-	TRBJ1-1	CASSVARGTEAFF	TGTGCCAGCAGCGTAGCTCGAGGCACTGAAGCTTTCTTT
-	TRBV25-1	-	TRBJ1-2	CASSEGADTYGYTF	TGTGCCAGCAGTGAAGGAGCAGATACCTATGGCTACACCTTC
-	TRBV20-1	-	TRBJ1-2	CSATGDGYTF	TGCAGTGCTACCGGGGATGGCTACACCTTC
-	TRBV19	-	TRBJ1-1	CASSIESRLYTEAFF	TGTGCCAGTAGTATAGAAAGTAGACTATACACTGAAGCTTTCTTT
-	TRBV5-6	TRBD1	TRBJ2-1	CASSLGQAFGEQFF	TGTGCCAGCAGCCTTGGACAGGCCTTTGGTGAGCAGTTCTTC
-	TRBV11-1	TRBD1	TRBJ1-3	CASSQDRAGNTIYF	TGTGCCAGCAGCCAGGACAGGGCTGGAAACACCATATATTTT
-	TRBV18	TRBD1	TRBJ2-7	CASSRGQGIAYEQYF	TGTGCCAGCTCACGAGGACAGGGAATCGCCTACGAGCAGTACTTC
-	TRBV7-8	TRBD1	TRBJ1-5	CASSSTMDRTQPQHF	TGTGCCAGCAGCTCAACTATGGACAGGACCCAGCCCCAGCATTTT
-	TRBV20-1	TRBD2	TRBJ2-1	CSASGSGGALTYNEQFF	TGCAGTGCTAGTGGGAGCGGGGGGGCTTTAACCTACAATGAGCAGTTCTTC